These 23 T cell receptor beta chains were sequenced from one sample in a study of PD-L1 blockade in urothelial cancer. The sample's time point: pretreatment peripheral blood. Profiled with immunoSEQ multiplex PCR; TCRdb holds only in-frame clones, not every one. The sample carries tens of thousands of clones, around 87% recorded once. This specimen was PBMCs, taken around atezolizumab (anti-PD-L1) treatment. The receptors come from a man aged 60 to 69 with urothelial cancer.

The rearrangement links TRBV10-1 to TRBJ2-5; 11 bases align to TRBD2. V dropped 3 bases and J dropped 2; count of bases not matched to a gene: 5. The CDR3 loop spans 16 amino acids. The germline gives CDR1 WNHNN, CDR2 SYGVQD (reference sequence). In DNA form, the CDR3 reads TGCGCCAGCAGTGATGGTCTAGCGGGGGGTCAAGAGACCCAGTACTTC. It translates to CASSDGLAGGQETQYF.

This chain connects TRBV4-2 to TRBJ1-1; D gene ambiguous. Trimming stripped 1 base from V and 1 base from J, with 7 bases between. The CDR3 contains 14 residues. Germline V lookup: CDR1 LGHNA, CDR2 YNFKEQ. In DNA, the CDR3 is TGTGCCAGCAGCCAAGCCCTCGGGAACACTGAAGCTTTCTTT. As protein: CASSQALGNTEAFF.

The chain couples TRBV7-9 to TRBJ2-3, with a weak D call TRBD2 (6 bases). V lost 4 bases and J lost 5, with 10 bases in between. The CDR3 sequence is 13 residues long. Germline-derived CDR1 and CDR2 are SEHNR and FQNEAQ (reference sequence). The CDR3 sequence is CASSSNSGDTQYF. CDR3 sequence (DNA): TGTGCCAGCAGCTCCAATAGCGGAGATACGCAGTATTTT.

The chain carries TRBV7-6 and TRBJ2-3, with 7 positions matching TRBD1. Germline values: CDR1 SGHVS, CDR2 FNYEAQ. V gave up 8 bases and J gave up 3 bases; unmatched junction bases: 8. CDR3 length: 14 amino acids. The CDR3 reads CASSDRVDTDTQYF. CDR3 coding DNA: TGTGCCAGCTCTGACAGGGTAGATACAGATACGCAGTATTTT.

J is TRBJ1-5 and V is TRBV30; a weak D match, TRBD1 (6 bases). The V gene's germline CDR1 is GTSNPN and CDR2 SVGIG (reference sequence). V lost 3 bases and J lost 4, with 10 bases in between. The length of the CDR3 is 13 residues. CDR3 DNA: TGTGCCTGGAGCGACAGGTATAATCAGCCCCAGCATTTT. This translates into CAWSDRYNQPQHF.

V usage is TRBV4-2 and J usage is TRBJ2-1, with TRBD1 as a possible D gene (7 bases). Trimming removed 0 bases from V and 0 bases from J, with 21 bases in between. CDR1 and CDR2 from the germline V gene are LGHNA and YNFKEQ. The CDR3 loop spans 20 amino acids. The CDR3 reads CASSQDRRGQALVSYNEQFF. CDR3 bases: TGTGCCAGCAGCCAAGATCGGAGGGGGCAGGCCCTAGTCTCCTACAATGAGCAGTTCTTC.

The rearrangement uses TRBV4-1 and TRBJ2-7, with 7 bases lining up with TRBD1. Germline loops: CDR1 MGHRA, CDR2 YSYEKL. V trimming: 3 bases; J trimming: 1 base; junction bases outside the gene matches: 6. The CDR3 length is 15 residues. CDR3 sequence (DNA): TGCGCCAGCAGCCATACTCGGGACAGATCCTACGAGCAGTACTTC. This codes for CASSHTRDRSYEQYF.

Of note for this clone: The junction departs from germline at one end; a sequencing error may be responsible. The V gene is TRBV4-1, the J gene TRBJ2-1; TRBD2 matches at 9 bases. CDR3 size: 16 residues. Germline V gene sequence: CDR1 MGHRA, CDR2 YSYEKL. CDR3 region: CASSQETSGTYSEQFF. CDR3 sequence (DNA): TGCGCCAGCAGCCAAGAGACTAGCGGAACCTACAGTGAGCAGTTCTTC.

The V gene is TRBV4-2, the J gene TRBJ1-2, with D unclear. Germline CDR1 reads LGHNA; CDR2 reads YNFKEQ. V dropped 0 bases and J dropped 5 bases, with 22 bases sitting between them. The CDR3 has 18 amino acids. CDR3 nucleotides: TGTGCCAGCAGCCAAGAAAGTCCGGGTGGCGGATTAGTTTATGGCTACACCTTC. Protein: CASSQESPGGGLVYGYTF.

The DNA for the CDR3 is TGTGCCAGCAGTTCTGGACAGCAAGCCTATGGCTACACCTTC. Translation: CASSSGQQAYGYTF. The chain carries TRBV28 and TRBJ1-2, with D possibly matching TRBD1 (6 bases). Trimming removed 4 bases from V and 4 bases from J, with 13 bases in between. Looked up from germline, CDR1 is MDHEN and CDR2 is SYDVKM. The CDR3 covers 14 residues.

This rearrangement joins TRBV13 to TRBJ2-3; 9 bases agree with TRBD2. V was pared by 5 bases and J by 1 base, with 1 base of the junction left unmatched. The length of the CDR3 is 14 residues. Germline lookup yields CDR1 PRHDT and CDR2 FYEKMQ (reference sequence). The CDR3: CASSRTSGTDTQYF. CDR3 coding DNA: TGTGCCAGCAGCAGGACTAGCGGCACAGATACGCAGTATTTT. The whole variable domain, remainder taken from reference TRBV13 and TRBJ2-3, is AAGVIQSPRHLIKEKRETATLKCYPIPRHDTVYWYQQGPGQDPQFLISFYEKMQSDKGSIPDRFSAQQFSDYHSELNMSSLELGDSALYFCASSRTSGTDTQYFGPGTRLTVL.

The chain links TRBV9 to TRBJ1-1; a possible D gene is TRBD1 (6 bases). V was shortened by 0 bases and J by 2 bases, with 11 bases between the two germline ends. Germline CDR1 and CDR2: SGDLS and YYNGEE. This CDR3 spans 15 amino acids. CDR3: CASSVDPGANTEAFF. As DNA, the CDR3 is TGTGCCAGCAGCGTAGATCCAGGGGCTAACACTGAAGCTTTCTTT.

The chain uses TRBV11-1 and TRBJ2-2; TRBD2 matches 11 bases. Germline V lookup: CDR1 SGHAT, CDR2 FQDESV (reference sequence). Losses at the gene ends were 8 bases for V and 6 bases for J; bases not matched to a gene: 8. The CDR3 has 15 residues. CDR3 nucleotides: TGTGCCAGCGGGACTAGCGGTGCGGCTCCCGGGGAGCTGTTTTTT. Residues: CASGTSGAAPGELFF.

The chain employs TRBV7-2 and TRBJ2-7; perhaps TRBD1 as D (5 bases). This CDR3 contains 15 residues. With 4 bases removed from V and 3 bases from J, the gap between germline ends came to 16 bases. Germline lookup yields CDR1 SGHTA and CDR2 FQGNSA. The CDR3 is CASSSDPPGIYEQYF. The CDR3 DNA reads as TGTGCCAGCAGCTCCGATCCCCCAGGGATCTACGAGCAGTACTTC.

In the case of this clone: This sample also contains other DNA sequences that code for the same CDR3. This chain connects TRBV9 to TRBJ2-7, with TRBD1 as a possible D gene (7 bases). This CDR3 is 15 amino acids long. Germline CDR1 reads SGDLS; CDR2 reads YYNGEE. V was shortened by 0 bases and J by 6 bases, with 16 bases between the two germline ends. CDR3 sequence: CASSVGPGGGPEQYF. The CDR3 DNA reads TGTGCCAGCAGCGTAGGGCCTGGAGGGGGCCCCGAGCAGTACTTC.

V gene TRBV7-2 combines with J gene TRBJ2-5, with a tentative D call TRBD1 (6 bases). Trimming cost V 3 bases and J 2 bases, with 7 bases left between them. CDR1 is SGHTA and CDR2 is FQGNSA in the germline V gene. This CDR3 contains 13 residues. The CDR3 DNA reads TGTGCCAGCAGCTTTGGGACACAAGAGACCCAGTACTTC. This codes for CASSFGTQETQYF.

The rearrangement uses TRBV7-2 and TRBJ2-5, with D unresolved. Germline CDR1 and CDR2: SGHTA and FQGNSA. V was pared by 2 bases and J by 5 bases, with 6 bases between. The CDR3 contains 12 residues. The CDR3 DNA reads as TGTGCCAGCAGCTTACTTCGTGAGACCCAGTACTTC. This encodes CASSLLRETQYF. The full variable domain, completed using reference TRBV7-2 and TRBJ2-5, is GAGVSQSPSNKVTEKGKDVELRCDPISGHTALYWYRQSLGQGLEFLIYFQGNSAPDKSGLPSDRFSAERTGGSVSTLTIQRTQQEDSAVYLCASSLLRETQYFGPGTRLLVL.

This clone was counted a single time. The rearrangement joins TRBV4-2 to TRBJ2-1; 10 bases align to TRBD2. This CDR3 spans 17 amino acids. Germline CDR1 and CDR2: LGHNA and YNFKEQ. The trim removed 0 bases at V and 15 bases at J, leaving 17 bases unmatched. CDR3 in DNA: TGTGCCAGCAGCCAAGAGGTCACTAGCGGGGTCGCAGGTCGTATGTTCTTC. Its protein is CASSQEVTSGVAGRMFF.

The V call is TRBV9, the J call TRBJ2-7, with TRBD2 identical over 8 bases. The CDR3 loop spans 15 amino acids. Germline V CDR1 and CDR2: SGDLS, YYNGEE. Germline trimming cut 0 bases from V and 4 bases from J; bases unmatched to any gene: 6. This CDR3 is CASSVGGTRAYEQYF. The CDR3 DNA reads TGTGCCAGCAGCGTAGGGGGGACTAGAGCATACGAGCAGTACTTC.

The V call is TRBV4-3, the J call TRBJ2-1, with 13 bases matching TRBD2. Germline V gene data show CDR1 as LGHNA and CDR2 as YSLEER. V trimming: 8 bases; J trimming: 8 bases; junction bases outside the gene matches: 6. The CDR3 is 14 amino acids. CDR3 protein: CASSWTSGGDEQFF. Here the CDR3 DNA reads TGCGCCAGCTCTTGGACTAGCGGGGGCGATGAGCAGTTCTTC.

This clone is a singleton in its sample. This chain links TRBV6-1 with TRBJ1-1; no definite D call. The V end lost 1 base, the J end lost 1 base, and 7 bases lay between the germline ends. Germline V CDR1 and CDR2: MNHNS, SASEGT. The length of the CDR3 is 14 residues. In DNA form, the CDR3 reads TGTGCCAGCAGTGAAGATGGCAGGAACACTGAAGCTTTCTTT. Protein product: CASSEDGRNTEAFF.

The chain combines TRBV5-1 with TRBJ1-2, with 8 bases aligning to TRBD1. The CDR3 totals 14 residues. V was clipped by 0 bases and J by 8 bases; unmatched bases: 6. Germline CDR1 reads SGHRS; CDR2 reads YFSETQ. The CDR3 nucleotides read TGCGCCAGCAGCTTGGGAACAGGGGGAAGAGGCTACACCTTC. Translated: CASSLGTGGRGYTF. Looking up the rest from reference TRBV5-1 and TRBJ1-2 gives the full variable domain: KAGVTQTPRYLIKTRGQQVTLSCSPISGHRSVSWYQQTPGQGLQFLFEYFSETQRNKGNFPGRFSGRQFSNSRSEMNVSTLELGDSALYLCASSLGTGGRGYTFGSGTRLTVV.

This clone was picked up a small number of times. The CDR3, as DNA: TGTGCCAGTAGTACCAGTCCGGGGCACAGGGAAGAAAAACTGTTTTTT. Translating it yields CASSTSPGHREEKLFF. The V call is TRBV19, the J call TRBJ1-4, with D tentatively TRBD1 (6 bases). V lost 4 bases, J lost 8 bases, and 20 bases lay in between. The CDR3 is 16 residues long. The germline V gene encodes CDR1 LNHDA and CDR2 SQIVND (reference sequence).